This T cell receptor beta chain was documented in a study of a mutant IDH1 vaccine in newly diagnosed glioma. Sequenced by immunoSEQ multiplex PCR; TCRdb stores in-frame clones only, minus some. The sample gives some 30,000 clones, roughly 86% of which show up once; just over 15% is in the top ten. A note on this clone: Its target is unknown.

The time point: week 35, safety follow-up. What each vaccine dose contained was 300 ug of mutant IDH1 20-mer peptide, accompanied by topical imiquimod. The CDR3 spans 16 residues. Germline V CDR1 and CDR2: SEHNR, FQNEAQ (reference sequence). Trimming shortened V by 5 bases and J by 3 bases, and 18 bases separated the two germline ends. The sample was PBMCs, taken from a glioma patient whose treatment included an IDH1 peptide vaccine. The V and J genes are TRBV7-9 and TRBJ2-3, with D maybe TRBD2 (6 bases). This sequence was found in a man aged 25 to 40 with glioma. This chain's CDR3 is CASSIPPGEHTDTQYF. CDR3 DNA sequence: TGTGCCAGCAGCATTCCACCGGGGGAGCATACAGATACGCAGTATTTT. The full variable domain, rest sourced from reference TRBV7-9 and TRBJ2-3, is DTGVSQNPRHKITKRGQNVTFRCDPISEHNRLYWYRQTLGQGPEFLTYFQNEAQLEKSRLLSDRFSAERPKGSFSTLEIQRTEQGDSAMYLCASSIPPGEHTDTQYFGPGTRLTVL.